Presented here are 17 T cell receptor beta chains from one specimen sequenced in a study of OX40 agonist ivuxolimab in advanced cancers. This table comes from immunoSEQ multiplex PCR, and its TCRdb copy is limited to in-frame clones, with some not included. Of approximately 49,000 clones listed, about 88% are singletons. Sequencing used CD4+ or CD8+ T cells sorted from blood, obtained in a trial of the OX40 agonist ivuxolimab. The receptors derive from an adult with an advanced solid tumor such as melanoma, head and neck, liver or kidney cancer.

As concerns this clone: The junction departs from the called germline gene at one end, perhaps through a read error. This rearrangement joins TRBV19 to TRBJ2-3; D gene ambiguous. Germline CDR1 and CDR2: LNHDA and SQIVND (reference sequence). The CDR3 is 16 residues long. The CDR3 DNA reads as TGTGTCAGTAGAAGGATCAAGGGCGGAGGCACAGATACGCAGTATTTT. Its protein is CVSRRIKGGGTDTQYF. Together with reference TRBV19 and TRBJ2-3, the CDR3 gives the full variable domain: DGGITQSPKYLFRKEGQNVTLSCEQNLNHDAMYWYRQDPGQGLRLIYYSQIVNDFQKGDIAEGYSVSREKKESFPLTVTSAQKNPTAFYLCVSRRIKGGGTDTQYFGPGTRLTVL.

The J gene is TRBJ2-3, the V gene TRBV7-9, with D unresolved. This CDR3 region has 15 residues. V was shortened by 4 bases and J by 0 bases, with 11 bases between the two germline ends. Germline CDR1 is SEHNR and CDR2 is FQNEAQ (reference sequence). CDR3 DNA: TGTGCCAGCAGCTCCCAAACGGGCAGCACAGATACGCAGTATTTT. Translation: CASSSQTGSTDTQYF.

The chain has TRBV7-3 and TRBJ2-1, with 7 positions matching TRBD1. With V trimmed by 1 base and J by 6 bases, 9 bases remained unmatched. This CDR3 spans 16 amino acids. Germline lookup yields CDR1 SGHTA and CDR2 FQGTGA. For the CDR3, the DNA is TGTGCCAGCAGCTTAATGACAGGGCTGGGGGCCAATGAGCAGTTCTTC. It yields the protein CASSLMTGLGANEQFF.

CDR3 sequence reads: CASRTGANYNEQFF. CDR3 bases: TGTGCCAGTCGTACAGGGGCGAACTACAATGAGCAGTTCTTC. V and J are TRBV19 and TRBJ2-1, with 7 bases lining up with TRBD1. The CDR3 extends over 14 amino acids. Trimming took 8 bases from V and 3 from J; bases not matched to a gene: 7. Germline loops: CDR1 LNHDA, CDR2 SQIVND (reference sequence). The complete variable domain, with remaining parts taken from reference TRBV19 and TRBJ2-1, reads DGGITQSPKYLFRKEGQNVTLSCEQNLNHDAMYWYRQDPGQGLRLIYYSQIVNDFQKGDIAEGYSVSREKKESFPLTVTSAQKNPTAFYLCASRTGANYNEQFFGPGTRLTVL.

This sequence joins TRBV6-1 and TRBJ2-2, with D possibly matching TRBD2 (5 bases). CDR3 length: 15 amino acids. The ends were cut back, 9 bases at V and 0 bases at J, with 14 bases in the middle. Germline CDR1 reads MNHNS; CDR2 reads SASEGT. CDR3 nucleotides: TGTGCCAGGCCGTACGGCGGGCCGAACACCGGGGAGCTGTTTTTT. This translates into CARPYGGPNTGELFF.

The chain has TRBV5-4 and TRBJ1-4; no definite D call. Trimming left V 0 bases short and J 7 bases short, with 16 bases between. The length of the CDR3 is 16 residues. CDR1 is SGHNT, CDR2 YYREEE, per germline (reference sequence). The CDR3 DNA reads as TGTGCCAGCAGCTTGGCCCCTGGTGGCGAGGTTGAAAAACTGTTTTTT. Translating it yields CASSLAPGGEVEKLFF. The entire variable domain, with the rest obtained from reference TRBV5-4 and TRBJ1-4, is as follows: ETGVTQSPTHLIKTRGQQVTLRCSSQSGHNTVSWYQQALGQGPQFIFQYYREEENGRGNFPPRFSGLQFPNYSSELNVNALELDDSALYLCASSLAPGGEVEKLFFGSGTQLSVL.

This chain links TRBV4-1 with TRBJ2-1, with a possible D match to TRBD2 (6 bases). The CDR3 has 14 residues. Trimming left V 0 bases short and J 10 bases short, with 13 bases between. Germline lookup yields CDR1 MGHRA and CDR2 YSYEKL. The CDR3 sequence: CASSQDPGLQEQFF. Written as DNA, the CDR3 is TGCGCCAGCAGCCAAGACCCGGGACTCCAAGAGCAGTTCTTC.

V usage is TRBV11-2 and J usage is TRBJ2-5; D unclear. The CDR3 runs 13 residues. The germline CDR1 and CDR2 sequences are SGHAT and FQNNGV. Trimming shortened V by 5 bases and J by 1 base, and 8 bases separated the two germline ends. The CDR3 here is CASSHGFQETQYF. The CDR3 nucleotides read TGTGCCAGCAGCCACGGTTTCCAAGAGACCCAGTACTTC.

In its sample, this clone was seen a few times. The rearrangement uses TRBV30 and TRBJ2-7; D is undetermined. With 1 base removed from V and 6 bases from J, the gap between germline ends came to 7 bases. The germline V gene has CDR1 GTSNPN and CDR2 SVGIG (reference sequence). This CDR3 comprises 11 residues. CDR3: CAWSDYGEQYF. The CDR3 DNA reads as TGTGCCTGGAGTGATTATGGCGAGCAGTACTTC.

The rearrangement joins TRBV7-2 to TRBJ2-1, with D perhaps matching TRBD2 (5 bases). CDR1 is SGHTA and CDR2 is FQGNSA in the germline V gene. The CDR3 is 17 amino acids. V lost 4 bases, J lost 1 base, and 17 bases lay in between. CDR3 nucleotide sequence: TGTGCCAGCAGCTCTGTCTTCGGGCGACTATCCTACAATGAGCAGTTCTTC. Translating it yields CASSSVFGRLSYNEQFF.

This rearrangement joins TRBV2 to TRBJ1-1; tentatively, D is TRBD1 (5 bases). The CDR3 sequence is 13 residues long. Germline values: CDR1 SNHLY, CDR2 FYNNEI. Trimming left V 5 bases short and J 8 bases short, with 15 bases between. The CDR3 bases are TGTGCCAGCAGTCCCTCCCGTCAGGGAGAAGCTTTCTTT. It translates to CASSPSRQGEAFF.

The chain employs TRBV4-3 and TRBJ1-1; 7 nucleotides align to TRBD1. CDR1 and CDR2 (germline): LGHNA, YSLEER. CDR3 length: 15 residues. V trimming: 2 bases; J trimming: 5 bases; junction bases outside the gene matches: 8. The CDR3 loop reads CASSQLQGTVTEAFF. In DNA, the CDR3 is TGCGCCAGCAGCCAACTACAGGGGACTGTTACTGAAGCTTTCTTT.

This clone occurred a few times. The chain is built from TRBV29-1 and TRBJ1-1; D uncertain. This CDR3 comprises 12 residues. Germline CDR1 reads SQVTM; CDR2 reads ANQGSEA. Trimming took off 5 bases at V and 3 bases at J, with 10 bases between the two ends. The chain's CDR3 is CSVTEWDTEAFF. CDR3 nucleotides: TGCAGCGTTACAGAGTGGGACACTGAAGCTTTCTTT.

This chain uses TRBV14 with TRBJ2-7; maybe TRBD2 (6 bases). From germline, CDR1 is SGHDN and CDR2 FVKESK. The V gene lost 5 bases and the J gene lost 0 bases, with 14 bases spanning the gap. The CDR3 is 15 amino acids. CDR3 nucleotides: TGTGCCAGCAGCAGGGGACTTCGTCTCTCCTACGAGCAGTACTTC. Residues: CASSRGLRLSYEQYF.

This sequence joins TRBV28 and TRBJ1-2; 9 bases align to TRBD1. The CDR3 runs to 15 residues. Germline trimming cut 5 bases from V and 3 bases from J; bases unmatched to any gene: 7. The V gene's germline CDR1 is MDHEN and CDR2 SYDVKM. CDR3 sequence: CASSVPGQGDYGYTF. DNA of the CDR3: TGTGCCAGCAGTGTCCCGGGACAGGGAGACTATGGCTACACCTTC.

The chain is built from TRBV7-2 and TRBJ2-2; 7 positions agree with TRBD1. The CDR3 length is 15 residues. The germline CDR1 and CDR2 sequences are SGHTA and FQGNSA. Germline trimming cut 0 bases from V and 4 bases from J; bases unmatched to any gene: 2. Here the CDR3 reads CASSLATGTTGELFF. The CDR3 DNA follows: TGTGCCAGCAGCTTAGCGACAGGGACCACCGGGGAGCTGTTTTTT.

The CDR3 bases are TGTGCCAGCAGCTTCAGGGGGACCACAGATACGCAGTATTTT. As protein: CASSFRGTTDTQYF. V is TRBV7-9 and J is TRBJ2-3; TRBD1 agrees at 7 bases. Germline CDR1 is SEHNR and CDR2 is FQNEAQ (reference sequence). After removal of 3 bases from V and 2 bases from J, the junction contained 2 bases not matched to a gene. The CDR3 is made up of 14 amino acids.